One TCR beta chain is described in this entry. Its antigen is unidentified. The authors reverse transcribed about 0.5 to 1 ug RNA with random hexamers. Via MiXCR, TCRdb re-called the immunoSEQ multiplex PCR reads, giving one row per CDR3 protein. The profile shows some 160,000 distinct CDR3 sequences, roughly 94% of them singletons. Sequencing of TCR beta was undertaken in CD8+ and CD4+ T cells derived from blood. These data originate in a study of CD8 T cells in Susac syndrome. Points from the study as a whole: Repertoires of Susac syndrome CD4+ T cells lacked clonal expansion.

Germline V gene lookup returns CDR1 LNHNV and CDR2 YYDKDF (reference sequence). CDR3 size: 13 residues. Trimming stripped 1 base from V and 9 bases from J, with 10 bases between. Sequenced material: CD4+ T cells from PBMCs. The rearrangement joins TRBV15 to TRBJ2-1, with D possibly matching TRBD1 (5 bases). The TCR comes from a human donor with Susac syndrome. The DNA of the CDR3 is TGTGCCACCAGCAGAGTACAGGAGCTTGAGCAGTTCTTC. It translates to CATSRVQELEQFF.